The clone carrying this T cell receptor (beta chain) was seen ten or more times. The sample originates from a study of CD8 T cells in ankylosing spondylitis. TCRdb re-called the 5' RACE reads with MiXCR, one entry per CDR3 protein. This table holds 250,000 to 400,000 distinct CDR3 sequences, approximately 10% found once. V shed 4 bases and J shed 1 base, with 16 bases lying between them. The CDR3 sequence is 16 residues long. Germline CDR1 is SGHAT and CDR2 is FQNNGV. The sample taken for sequencing was blood, either unsorted or a sorted T cell fraction (not recorded which). The receptor's source is a female donor with ankylosing spondylitis or in good health (not recorded which). The V and J genes are TRBV11-2 and TRBJ2-5; D assignment may be TRBD1 or TRBD2 (6 bases each). The CDR3 nucleotides read TGTGCCAGCAGCTCCTTTTGGGGGGCGATCCAAGAGACCCAGTACTTC. Protein: CASSSFWGAIQETQYF.